A single sample gave rise to the 4 T cell receptor beta chains below, sequenced in a study of T cell changes during pregnancy in multiple sclerosis. Data came from immunoSEQ multiplex PCR; TCRdb stores just in-frame clones and leaves some out. The sample records about 98,000 clones, about 92% being singletons. The sample in question was peripheral blood, obtained after pregnancy. These receptors all come from a female donor in good health, enrolled as a control in a pregnancy study.

The chain has TRBV5-8 and TRBJ2-7, with D perhaps TRBD1 (6 bases). There are 15 residues in the CDR3. The germline V gene has CDR1 SGHTS and CDR2 YDEGEE. With 5 bases removed from V and 6 bases from J, the gap between germline ends came to 21 bases. The CDR3 nucleotides are TGTGCCAGCAGTTCGAGACAGGCCCACTCGGCCGAGCAGTACTTC. Translating it yields CASSSRQAHSAEQYF.

The J gene is TRBJ2-1, the V gene TRBV6-1, with 9 bases lining up with TRBD2. CDR3 length equals 15 residues. The V segment lost 5 bases and the J segment 7 bases; nucleotides outside the gene matches: 9. CDR1 and CDR2 (germline): MNHNS, SASEGT. The CDR3 region is CASSTGEAGGNEQFF. In nucleotides, the CDR3 is TGTGCCAGCAGTACGGGGGAAGCGGGGGGAAATGAGCAGTTCTTC.

V is TRBV18 and J is TRBJ2-1; D uncertain. V was shortened by 3 bases and J by 6 bases, with 12 bases between the two germline ends. The germline V gene encodes CDR1 KGHSH and CDR2 LQKENI. This CDR3 has 14 residues. Here the CDR3 reads CASSPRRPGNEQFF. For the CDR3, the DNA is TGTGCCAGCTCACCTCGGCGGCCTGGCAATGAGCAGTTCTTC.

This chain uses TRBV25-1 with TRBJ2-3; TRBD1 might be the D (6 bases). V lost 7 bases to trimming and J lost 5 bases, with 22 bases between them. Germline V gene lookup returns CDR1 MGHDK and CDR2 SYGVNS. The CDR3 runs to 16 residues. For the CDR3, the DNA is TGTGCCAGCACCCCCGAGCCCCAGGGGCACGAAGATACGCAGTATTTT. Translated, it gives CASTPEPQGHEDTQYF.